This T cell receptor (beta chain) was sequenced for a study of T cell clonality in common variable immunodeficiency. Findings of the study overall: Repertoire-complication correlations in CVID were limited by patient heterogeneity.

This clone was observed many times. The antigen is unknown. The read terminates 3 residues ahead of where the CDR3 ends, so the germline J gene completes it. Clones were read by immunoSEQ multiplex PCR, and TCRdb kept only the in-frame ones, dropping some. The table lists tens of thousands of clones, with no singletons. CDR1 and CDR2 from the germline V gene are SGHVS and FQNEAQ. Trimming took 5 bases from V and 3 from J, leaving 12 bases between them. This CDR3 contains 14 residues. The chain links TRBV7-8 to TRBJ2-3; perhaps TRBD2 as D (6 bases). The receptor was derived from a person aged 18 to 75 in good health. The sample taken for sequencing was peripheral blood mononuclear cells. The CDR3 bases that were read are TGTGCCAGCAGCATCGGGGGTGGAACAGATACG. Translated, it gives CASSIGGGTDT. The CDR3, in full, reads CASSIGGGTDTQYF.